The rows below give T cell receptor beta chains drawn from one sample of a study of PD-L1 blockade in urothelial cancer. This table comes from immunoSEQ multiplex PCR, and its TCRdb copy is limited to in-frame clones, with some not included. The table has about 38,000 clones, approximately 90% seen once. Sequencing used PBMCs, obtained around atezolizumab (anti-PD-L1) treatment. These receptors were collected from a man between 65 and 79 years old with urothelial cancer. Both conserved end residues are trimmed from each CDR3. The order of the fields is J gene, V gene, CDR3 protein.

TRBJ2-1 | TRBV28 | ASSFPSSYNEQF
TRBJ2-7 | TRBV7-3 | ASSLSGGTYEQY
TRBJ2-7 | TRBV6-6 | ASSYPAGPSYEQY
TRBJ1-5 | TRBV2 | ASSQRAGGNQPQH
TRBJ1-5 | TRBV30 | AWSTQGNQPQH
TRBJ2-5 | TRBV19 | ATAVRLMETQY
TRBJ2-7 | TRBV7-2 | ASSHPGLRRHEQY
TRBJ2-2 | TRBV5-1 | ASSTQARGTGELF
TRBJ2-3 | TRBV11-2 | ASSAQGASTDTQY
TRBJ1-1 | TRBV10-3 | AITPGQGVSIRSNTEAF
TRBJ2-3 | TRBV7-3 | ASSGSGRGTDTQY
TRBJ2-5 | TRBV28 | ASSQGVETQY
TRBJ2-2 | TRBV11-2 | ASSQAGNTGELF
TRBJ2-2 | TRBV9 | ASSVGVSGRAGELF
TRBJ2-3 | TRBV19 | ASSRGGSHTQY
TRBJ2-3 | TRBV9 | ASSVVAGATDTQY
TRBJ2-1 | TRBV29-1 | SVRGPQTNNEQF
TRBJ2-3 | TRBV6-1 | ASSEMGGGTLTQY
TRBJ2-2 | TRBV28 | ATQPPLAHGRFGELF
TRBJ2-1 | TRBV29-1 | SVEDVQKQF
TRBJ2-7 | TRBV5-4 | ASSLEPAYEQY
TRBJ1-5 | TRBV6-1 | ASSEDPGNQPQH